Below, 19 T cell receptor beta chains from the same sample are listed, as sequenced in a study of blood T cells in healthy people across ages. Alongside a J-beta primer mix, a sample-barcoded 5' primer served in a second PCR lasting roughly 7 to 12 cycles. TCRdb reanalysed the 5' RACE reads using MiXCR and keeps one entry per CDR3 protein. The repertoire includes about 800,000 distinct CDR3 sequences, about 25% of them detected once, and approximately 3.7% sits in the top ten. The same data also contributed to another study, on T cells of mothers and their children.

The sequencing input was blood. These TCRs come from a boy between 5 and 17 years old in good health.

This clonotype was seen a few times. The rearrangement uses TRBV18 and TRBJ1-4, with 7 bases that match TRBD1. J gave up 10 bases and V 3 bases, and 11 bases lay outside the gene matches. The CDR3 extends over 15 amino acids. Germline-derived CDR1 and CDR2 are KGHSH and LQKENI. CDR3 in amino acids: CASSPLGQPTVKLFF. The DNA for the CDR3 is TGTGCCAGCTCACCCTTGGGACAGCCCACGGTAAAACTGTTTTTT.

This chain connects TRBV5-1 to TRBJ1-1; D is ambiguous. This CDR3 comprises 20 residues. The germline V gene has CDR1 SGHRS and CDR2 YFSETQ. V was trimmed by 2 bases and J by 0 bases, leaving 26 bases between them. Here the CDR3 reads CASSFNWTPDNPNMNTEAFF. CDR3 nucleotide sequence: TGCGCCAGCAGCTTTAATTGGACCCCCGACAATCCTAATATGAACACTGAAGCTTTCTTT.

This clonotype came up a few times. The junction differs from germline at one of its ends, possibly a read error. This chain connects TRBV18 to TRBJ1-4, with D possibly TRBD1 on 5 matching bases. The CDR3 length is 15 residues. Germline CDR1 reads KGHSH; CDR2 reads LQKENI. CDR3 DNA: TGTGCCGGCTCACCGTTCGACAGAGTAGGAGAAAAACTGTTTTTT. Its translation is CAGSPFDRVGEKLFF.

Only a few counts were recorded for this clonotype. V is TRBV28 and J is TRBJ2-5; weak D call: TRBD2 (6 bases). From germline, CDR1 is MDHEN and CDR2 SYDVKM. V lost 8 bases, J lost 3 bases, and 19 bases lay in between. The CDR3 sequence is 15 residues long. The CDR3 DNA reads TGTGCCAGCGGTCCCAACCCGGGACTGAAAGAGACCCAGTACTTC. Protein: CASGPNPGLKETQYF.

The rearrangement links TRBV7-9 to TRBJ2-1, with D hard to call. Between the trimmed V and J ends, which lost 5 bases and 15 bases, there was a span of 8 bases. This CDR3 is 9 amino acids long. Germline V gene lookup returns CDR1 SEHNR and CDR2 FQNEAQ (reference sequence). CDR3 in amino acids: CASSPSSFF. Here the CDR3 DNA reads TGTGCCAGCAGCCCGTCGTCGTTCTTC.

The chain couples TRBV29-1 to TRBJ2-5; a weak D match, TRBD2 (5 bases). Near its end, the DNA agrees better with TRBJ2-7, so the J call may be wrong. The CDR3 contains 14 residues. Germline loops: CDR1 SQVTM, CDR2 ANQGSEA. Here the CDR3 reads CSVDSGETPYEQYF. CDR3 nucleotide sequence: TGCAGCGTTGATTCCGGGGAAACCCCCTACGAGCAGTACTTC.

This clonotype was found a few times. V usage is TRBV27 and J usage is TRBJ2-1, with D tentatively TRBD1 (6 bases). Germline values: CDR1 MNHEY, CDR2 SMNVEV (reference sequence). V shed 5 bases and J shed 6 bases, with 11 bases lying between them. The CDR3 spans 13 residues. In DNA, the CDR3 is TGTGCCAGCAGTAGAACAGGGCGCAATGAGCAGTTCTTC. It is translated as CASSRTGRNEQFF.

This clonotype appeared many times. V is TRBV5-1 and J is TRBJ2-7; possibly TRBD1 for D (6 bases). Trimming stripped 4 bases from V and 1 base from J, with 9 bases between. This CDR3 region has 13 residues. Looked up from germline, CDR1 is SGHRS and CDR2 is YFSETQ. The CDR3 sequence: CASSGTGSYEQYF. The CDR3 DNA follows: TGCGCCAGCAGCGGCACAGGGTCCTACGAGCAGTACTTC. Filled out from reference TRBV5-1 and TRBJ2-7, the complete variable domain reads KAGVTQTPRYLIKTRGQQVTLSCSPISGHRSVSWYQQTPGQGLQFLFEYFSETQRNKGNFPGRFSGRQFSNSRSEMNVSTLELGDSALYLCASSGTGSYEQYFGPGTRLTVT.

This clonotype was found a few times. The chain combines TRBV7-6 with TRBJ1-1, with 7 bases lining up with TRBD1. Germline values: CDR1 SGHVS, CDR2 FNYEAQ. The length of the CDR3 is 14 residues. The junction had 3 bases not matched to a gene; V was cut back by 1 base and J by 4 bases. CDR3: CASSLEAGGTEAFF. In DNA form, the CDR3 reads TGTGCCAGCAGCTTAGAAGCAGGGGGCACTGAAGCTTTCTTT.

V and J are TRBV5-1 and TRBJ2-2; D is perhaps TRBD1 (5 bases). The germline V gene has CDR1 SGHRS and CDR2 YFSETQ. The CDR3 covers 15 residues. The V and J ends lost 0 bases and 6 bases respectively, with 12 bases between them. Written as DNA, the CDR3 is TGCGCCAGCAGCTTGGAGGGGCAAGTTTCCGGGGAGCTGTTTTTT. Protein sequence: CASSLEGQVSGELFF.

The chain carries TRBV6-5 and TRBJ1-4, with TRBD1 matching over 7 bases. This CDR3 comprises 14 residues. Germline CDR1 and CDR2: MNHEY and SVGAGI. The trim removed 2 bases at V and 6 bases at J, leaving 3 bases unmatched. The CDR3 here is CASSYVQGDEKLFF. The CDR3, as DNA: TGTGCCAGCAGTTACGTCCAGGGGGATGAAAAACTGTTTTTT.

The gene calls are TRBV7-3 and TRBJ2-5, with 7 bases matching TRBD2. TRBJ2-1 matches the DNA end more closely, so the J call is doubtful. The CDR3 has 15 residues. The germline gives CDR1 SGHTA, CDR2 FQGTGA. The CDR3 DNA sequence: TGTGCCAGCAGCTTAAGTGCGGGAGTAGAACATGAGCAGTTCTTC. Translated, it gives CASSLSAGVEHEQFF.

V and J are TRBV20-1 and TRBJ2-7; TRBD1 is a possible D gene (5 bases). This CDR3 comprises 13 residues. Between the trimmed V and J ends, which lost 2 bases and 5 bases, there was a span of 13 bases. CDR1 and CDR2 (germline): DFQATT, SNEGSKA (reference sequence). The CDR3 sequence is CSARSQGVDEQYF. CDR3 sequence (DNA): TGCAGTGCTAGAAGTCAGGGCGTCGACGAGCAGTACTTC.

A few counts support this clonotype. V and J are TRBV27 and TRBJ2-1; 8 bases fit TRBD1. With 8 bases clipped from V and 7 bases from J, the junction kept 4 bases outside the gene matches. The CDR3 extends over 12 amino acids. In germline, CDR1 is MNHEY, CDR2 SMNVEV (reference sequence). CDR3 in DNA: TGTGCCAGCCGAGACAGGGGAAATGAGCAGTTCTTC. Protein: CASRDRGNEQFF.

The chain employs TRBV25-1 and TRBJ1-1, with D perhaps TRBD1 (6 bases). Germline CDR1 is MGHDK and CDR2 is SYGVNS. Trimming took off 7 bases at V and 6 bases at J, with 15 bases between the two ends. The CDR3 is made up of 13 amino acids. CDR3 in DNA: TGTGCCAGCATCCCCAGGGGAGGGGCTGAAGCTTTCTTT. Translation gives CASIPRGGAEAFF.

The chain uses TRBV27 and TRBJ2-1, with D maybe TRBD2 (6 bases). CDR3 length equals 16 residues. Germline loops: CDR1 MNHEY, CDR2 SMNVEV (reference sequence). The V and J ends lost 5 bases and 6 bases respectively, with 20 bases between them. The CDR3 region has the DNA TGTGCCAGCAGTCTGGGCGGGACGGGGGTGTTCAATGAGCAGTTCTTC. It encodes CASSLGGTGVFNEQFF.

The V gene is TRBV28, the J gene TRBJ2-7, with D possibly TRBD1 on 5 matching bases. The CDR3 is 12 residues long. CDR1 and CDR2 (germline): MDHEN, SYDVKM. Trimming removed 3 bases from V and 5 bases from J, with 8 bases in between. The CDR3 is CASSFDRNEQYF. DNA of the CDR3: TGTGCCAGCAGTTTTGACAGAAACGAGCAGTACTTC.

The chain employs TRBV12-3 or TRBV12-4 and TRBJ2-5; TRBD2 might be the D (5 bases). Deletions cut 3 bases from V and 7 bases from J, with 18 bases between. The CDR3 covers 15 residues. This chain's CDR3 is CASSFLASSLGTQYF. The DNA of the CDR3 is TGTGCCAGCAGTTTTTTGGCTAGCAGCCTGGGGACCCAGTACTTC.

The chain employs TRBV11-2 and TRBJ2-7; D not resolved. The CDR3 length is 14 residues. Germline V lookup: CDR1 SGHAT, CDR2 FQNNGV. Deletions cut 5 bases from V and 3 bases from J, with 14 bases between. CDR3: CASSGRRYVYEQYF. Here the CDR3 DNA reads TGTGCCAGCAGCGGTAGACGTTACGTCTACGAGCAGTACTTC.